A selection of T cell receptor beta chains follows, all from one sample in a study of T cell responses to AZD1222 COVID-19 vaccine. The repertoire was sequenced with immunoSEQ multiplex PCR; TCRdb's copy has only in-frame clones and lacks some. The sample has roughly 93,000 clones; approximately 90% are singletons. The specimen comprised peripheral blood, sampled 28 days after the second AZD1222 dose. These receptors all come from an adult who received the AZD1222 COVID-19 vaccine. The CDR3 runs from the conserved cysteine through the conserved F or W. The order of the fields is J gene, D gene, V gene, clone size, CDR3 DNA, CDR3 protein. A D gene is named only where the DNA matches it firmly. Not every row has a clone size; where given, it reads once, few, many or a size class.

>TRBJ2-7|NA|TRBV2|NA
TGTGCCAGCCGAGAGGACCCCGACCTATACGAGCAGTACTTC
CASREDPDLYEQYF
>TRBJ2-5|TRBD2|TRBV5-4|NA
TGTGCCAGCAGCTTGGCAAGGACTAGCGAAGAGACCCAGTACTTC
CASSLARTSEETQYF
>TRBJ1-1|NA|TRBV3-1/TRBV3-2|NA
TGTGCCAGCAGCCAAGATGTACGGGCGTTTTGGGTAGCAGATGAAGCTTTCTTT
CASSQDVRAFWVADEAFF
>TRBJ2-5|NA|TRBV27|NA
TGTGCCAGCAGTGTACGCTTGCCTTACCCGACTGGGGCCCAGTACTTC
CASSVRLPYPTGAQYF
>TRBJ2-7|TRBD2|TRBV5-1|once
TGCGCCAGCAGCTTGGATGGTCGAGTTGCTAGCGGGAGGCTGGAGCAGTACTTC
CASSLDGRVASGRLEQYF
>TRBJ2-1|TRBD1|TRBV9|NA
TGTGCCAGCAGCGTAGAGGGACAGGGGGACAGTGAGCAGTTCTTC
CASSVEGQGDSEQFF
>TRBJ1-4|TRBD1|TRBV28|NA
TGTGCCAGCAGTTTAGGGACAGCTAATGAAAAACTGTTTTTT
CASSLGTANEKLFF
>TRBJ1-1|NA|TRBV29-1|NA
TGCAGCGTTGATTTGGGGAACACTGAAGCTTTCTTT
CSVDLGNTEAFF
>TRBJ2-2|NA|TRBV6-5|once
TGTGCCAGCAGTTACTCTGGGGGCTCGGGCACCGGGGAGCTGTTTTTT
CASSYSGGSGTGELFF
>TRBJ1-1|TRBD1|TRBV27|NA
TGTGCCAGCAGTTTATCCACAGGGGCGAACACTGAAGCTTTCTTT
CASSLSTGANTEAFF
>TRBJ2-5|NA|TRBV5-1|NA
TGCGCCAGCAGCTTTTCTCGCGGGACGCCGCAAGAGACCCAGTACTTC
CASSFSRGTPQETQYF
>TRBJ1-4|NA|TRBV7-2|NA
TGTGCCAGCAGCCTACCAGGGACGGAAGAAAAACTGTTTTTT
CASSLPGTEEKLFF
>TRBJ1-4|NA|TRBV4-3|few
TGCGCCAGCAGCAACCGGGGTAGAGGTGAAAAACTGTTTTTT
CASSNRGRGEKLFF
>TRBJ1-2|NA|TRBV4-1|NA
TGCGCCAGCAGCCAAGGCGGGACATTGAACTATGGCTACACCTTC
CASSQGGTLNYGYTF
>TRBJ1-6|NA|TRBV10-3|NA
TGTGCCATCAGGGACACCCAGGGGAATTCACCCCTCCACTTT
CAIRDTQGNSPLHF
>TRBJ2-3|TRBD1|TRBV2|NA
TGTGCCAGCAGCGCCGACAGGGGCGACACAGATACGCAGTATTTT
CASSADRGDTDTQYF
>TRBJ1-2|NA|TRBV3-1/TRBV3-2|NA
TGTGCCAGCAGCCCGGACCGGACTGCCTACTATGGCTACACCTTC
CASSPDRTAYYGYTF
>TRBJ2-2|TRBD1|TRBV5-1|NA
TGCGCCAGCCACATCGGACAGGGGACAATGAACACCGGGGAGCTGTTTTTT
CASHIGQGTMNTGELFF
>TRBJ2-2|NA|TRBV7-2|NA
TGTGCCAGCAGCCCACATTTGAACACCGGGGAGCTGTTTTTT
CASSPHLNTGELFF
>TRBJ1-1|TRBD1|TRBV12-3/TRBV12-4|few
TGTGCCAGCAGGACAGGGACGGGCGCTTTCTTT
CASRTGTGAFF
>TRBJ1-2|NA|TRBV28|NA
TGTGCCAGCTCCCCACCATTTTATGGCTACACCTTC
CASSPPFYGYTF
>TRBJ2-5|NA|TRBV5-1|NA
TGCGCCAGCAGCATGTCTGAGGGAAGGGAGACCCAGTACTTC
CASSMSEGRETQYF
>TRBJ2-1|NA|TRBV5-4|few
TGTGCCAGCAGCTTGCTTTCCCAGGGATTGCATGAGCAGTTCTTC
CASSLLSQGLHEQFF
>TRBJ1-4|NA|TRBV4-3|NA
TGCGCCAGCAGCCAAGATACGGCAGTCGGAGGGAAACTGTTTTTT
CASSQDTAVGGKLFF
>TRBJ2-1|NA|TRBV7-3|NA
TGTGCCAGCAGCTTAATGGGGGGGCCATACAATGAGCAGTTCTTC
CASSLMGGPYNEQFF
>TRBJ2-5|NA|TRBV27|NA
TGTGCCAGCAGTTTCAACGGGGAGACCCAGTACTTC
CASSFNGETQYF
>TRBJ1-3|NA|TRBV5-4|NA
TGTGCCAGCAGCGGGGGACTGATCTCTGGAAACACCATATATTTT
CASSGGLISGNTIYF
>TRBJ2-3|NA|TRBV7-9|NA
TGTGCCAGCAGCTTAGGGGCGGACTCCACAGATACGCAGTATTTT
CASSLGADSTDTQYF
>TRBJ2-2|NA|TRBV2|NA
TGTGCCAGCAGGTTAGACGGCCTTGGCGGGGAGCTGTTTTTT
CASRLDGLGGELFF